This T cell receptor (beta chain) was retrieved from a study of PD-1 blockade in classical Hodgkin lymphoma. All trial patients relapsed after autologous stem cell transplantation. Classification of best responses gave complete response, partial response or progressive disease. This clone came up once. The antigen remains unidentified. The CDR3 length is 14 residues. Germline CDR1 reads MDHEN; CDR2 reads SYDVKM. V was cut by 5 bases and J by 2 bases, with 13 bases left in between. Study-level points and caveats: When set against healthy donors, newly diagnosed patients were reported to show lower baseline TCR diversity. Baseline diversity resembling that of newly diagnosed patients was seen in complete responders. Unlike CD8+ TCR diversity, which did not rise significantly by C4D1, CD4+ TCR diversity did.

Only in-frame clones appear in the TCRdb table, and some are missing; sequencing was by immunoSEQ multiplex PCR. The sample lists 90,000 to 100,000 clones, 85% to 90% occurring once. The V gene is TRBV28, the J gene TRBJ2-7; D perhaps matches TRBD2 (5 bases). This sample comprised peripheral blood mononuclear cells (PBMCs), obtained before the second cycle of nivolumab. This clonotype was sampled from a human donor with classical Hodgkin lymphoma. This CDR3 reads CASSTWEKTYEQYF. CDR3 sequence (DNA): TGTGCCAGCAGTACATGGGAGAAAACCTACGAGCAGTACTTC.